This T cell receptor beta chain was observed in a study of blood T cells in healthy people across ages. Findings and caveats of the study: Among long-lived donors, naive CD4+ cells were more numerous and diversity higher than in aged donors. With naive T cell percentage, TCR beta diversity showed a strong correlation.

About this clonotype: What it recognizes is unknown.

The CDR3 sequence is 16 residues long. V trimming: 3 bases; J trimming: 13 bases; junction bases outside the gene matches: 16. Each individual donor underwent a draw of approximately 9.8 milliliters of peripheral blood. Sample-barcoded 5' priming and a J-beta primer mix drove a second PCR of roughly 7 to 11 cycles. All cDNA molecules were each tagged by a template-switch adaptor with 12 random nucleotides. TCRdb re-called the 5' RACE reads with MiXCR, one entry per CDR3 protein. The repertoire has some 1.8 million distinct CDR3 sequences, roughly two fifths of them found once; the top ten carry around 23%.

Material: blood. This chain links TRBV12-3 or TRBV12-4 with TRBJ2-1; 9 nucleotides align to TRBD1. The clonotype was recovered from a human donor in good health. This CDR3 is CASSFPTTGGQETQFF. The DNA for the CDR3 is TGTGCCAGCAGTTTCCCTACCACAGGGGGCCAAGAGACCCAGTTCTTC.